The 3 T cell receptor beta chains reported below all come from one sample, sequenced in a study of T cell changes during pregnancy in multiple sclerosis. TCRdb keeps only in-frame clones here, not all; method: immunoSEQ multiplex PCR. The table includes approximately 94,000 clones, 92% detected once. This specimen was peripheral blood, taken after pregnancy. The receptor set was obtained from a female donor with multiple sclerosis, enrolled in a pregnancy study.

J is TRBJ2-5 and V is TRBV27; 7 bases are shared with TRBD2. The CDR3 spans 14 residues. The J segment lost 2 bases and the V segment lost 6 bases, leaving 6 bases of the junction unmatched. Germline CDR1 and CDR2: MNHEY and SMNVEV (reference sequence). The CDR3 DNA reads TGTGCCAGCAGCCCCCGACTAGCACAAGAGACCCAGTACTTC. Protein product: CASSPRLAQETQYF.

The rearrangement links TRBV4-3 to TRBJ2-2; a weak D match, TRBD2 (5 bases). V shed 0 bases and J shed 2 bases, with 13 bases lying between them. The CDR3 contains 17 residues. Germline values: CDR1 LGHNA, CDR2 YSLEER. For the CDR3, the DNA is TGCGCCAGCAGCCAAGAGGTACCGGGGTCTAACACCGGGGAGCTGTTTTTT. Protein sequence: CASSQEVPGSNTGELFF.

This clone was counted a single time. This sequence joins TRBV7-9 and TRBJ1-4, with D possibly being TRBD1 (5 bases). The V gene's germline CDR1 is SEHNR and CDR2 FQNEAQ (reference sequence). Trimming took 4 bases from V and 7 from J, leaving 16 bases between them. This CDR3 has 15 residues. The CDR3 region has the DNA TGTGCCAGCAGCTCCACGGGGAGGGGAGGTGAAAAACTGTTTTTT. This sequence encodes CASSSTGRGGEKLFF.